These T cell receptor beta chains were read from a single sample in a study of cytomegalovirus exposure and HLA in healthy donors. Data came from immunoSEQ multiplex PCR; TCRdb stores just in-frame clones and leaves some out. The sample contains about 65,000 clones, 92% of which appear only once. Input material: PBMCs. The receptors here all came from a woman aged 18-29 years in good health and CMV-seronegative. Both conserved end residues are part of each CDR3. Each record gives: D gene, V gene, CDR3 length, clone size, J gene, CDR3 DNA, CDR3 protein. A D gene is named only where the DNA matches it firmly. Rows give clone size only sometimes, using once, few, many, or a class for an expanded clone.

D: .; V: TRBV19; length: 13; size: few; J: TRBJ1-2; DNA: TGTGCCAGTAGTATCCACCCGGCGGGAGGCTACACCTTC; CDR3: CASSIHPAGGYTF
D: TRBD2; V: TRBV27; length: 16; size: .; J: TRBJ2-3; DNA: TGTGCCAGCAGAGTACTAGCGGATCCTAGCACAGATACGCAGTATTTT; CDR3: CASRVLADPSTDTQYF
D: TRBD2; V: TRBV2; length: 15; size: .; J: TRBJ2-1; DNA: TGTGCCAGCAGTGACCAGCGGGGGGGCTACAATGAGCAGTTCTTC; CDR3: CASSDQRGGYNEQFF
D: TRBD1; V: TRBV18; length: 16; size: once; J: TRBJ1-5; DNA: TGTGCCAGCTCACCGCAGGGACAGGGTACCAATCAGCCCCAGCATTTT; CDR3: CASSPQGQGTNQPQHF
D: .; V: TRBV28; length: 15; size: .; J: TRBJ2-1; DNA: TGTGCCAGCAGCGTACAGGGTTTGGGGGTCAATGAGCAGTTCTTC; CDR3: CASSVQGLGVNEQFF
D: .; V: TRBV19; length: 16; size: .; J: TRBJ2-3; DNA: TGTGCCAGTAGCCACCCGGACTCTCCCTTCACAGATACGCAGTATTTT; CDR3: CASSHPDSPFTDTQYF
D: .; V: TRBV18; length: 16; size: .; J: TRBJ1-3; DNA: TGTGCCAGCTCACCAAGCTCTGCCGGCTCTGGAAACACCATATATTTT; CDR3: CASSPSSAGSGNTIYF
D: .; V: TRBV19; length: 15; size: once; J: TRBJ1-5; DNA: TGTGCCAGTACCCCAGACAGGTATAGCAATCAGCCCCAGCATTTT; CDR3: CASTPDRYSNQPQHF
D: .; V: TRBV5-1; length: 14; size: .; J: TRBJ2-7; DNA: TGCGCCAGCAGCTTGCGAGCCAACCCCTACGAGCAGTACTTC; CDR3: CASSLRANPYEQYF
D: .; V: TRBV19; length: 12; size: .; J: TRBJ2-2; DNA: TGTGCCAGTAGTGTGGGCGCCGGGGAGCTGTTTTTT; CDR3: CASSVGAGELFF
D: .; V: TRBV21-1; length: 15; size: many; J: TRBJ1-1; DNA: TGTGCCAGCAGCAAGCAGACAGGCTCGGGGACTGAAGCTTTCTTT; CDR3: CASSKQTGSGTEAFF
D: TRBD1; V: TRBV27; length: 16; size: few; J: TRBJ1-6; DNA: TGTGCCAGCAGTTTGCATAACAGGGGCAGTAGGTCACCCCTCCACTTT; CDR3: CASSLHNRGSRSPLHF
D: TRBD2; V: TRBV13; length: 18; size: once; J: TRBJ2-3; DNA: TGTGCCAGCAGCCTTATTCAGGAGGTAGCGGGAAGCACAGATACGCAGTATTTT; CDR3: CASSLIQEVAGSTDTQYF
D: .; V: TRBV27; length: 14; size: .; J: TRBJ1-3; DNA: TGTGCCAGCAGTTTATCGAGCGGGAGGCACACCATATATTTT; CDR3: CASSLSSGRHTIYF
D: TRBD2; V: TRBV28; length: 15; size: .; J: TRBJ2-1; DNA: TGTGCCAGCAGTTTCCCTAGCGGGAGTGTTTATGAGCAGTTCTTC; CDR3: CASSFPSGSVYEQFF
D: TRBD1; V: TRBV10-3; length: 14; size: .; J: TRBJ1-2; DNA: TGTGCCATCAGTGAGCGGACAGGGGACTATGGCTACACCTTC; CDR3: CAISERTGDYGYTF
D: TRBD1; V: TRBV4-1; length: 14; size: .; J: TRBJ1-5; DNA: TGCGCCAGCAGCCAAAAACAGGGGAATCAGCCCCAGCATTTT; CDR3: CASSQKQGNQPQHF
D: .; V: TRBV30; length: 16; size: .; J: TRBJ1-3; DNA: TGTGCCTGGGGAGCTTACCGGGGGGCTCCCGGAAACACCATATATTTT; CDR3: CAWGAYRGAPGNTIYF
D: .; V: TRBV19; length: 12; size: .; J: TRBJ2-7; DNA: TGTGCCAGTAGTATGAGCGGATACGAGCAGTACTTC; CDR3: CASSMSGYEQYF
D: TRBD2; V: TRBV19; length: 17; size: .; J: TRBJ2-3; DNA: TGTGCCAGTAGTTTCGGGCAGACTAGCGGAGCTGGGGATACGCAGTATTTT; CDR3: CASSFGQTSGAGDTQYF
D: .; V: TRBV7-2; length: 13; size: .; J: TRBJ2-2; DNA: TGTGCCAGCAGATCGTTATACGGCGGGGAGCTGTTTTTT; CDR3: CASRSLYGGELFF
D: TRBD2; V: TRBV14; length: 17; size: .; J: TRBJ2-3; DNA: TGTGCCAGCAGCCAAGGAACTAGCGCACATGGCACAGATACGCAGTATTTT; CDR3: CASSQGTSAHGTDTQYF
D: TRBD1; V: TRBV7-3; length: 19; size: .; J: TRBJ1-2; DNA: TGTGCCAGCAGCTTAATGGTAGCGGACAGGGGGCTCAGGCTCTATGGCTACACCTTC; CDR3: CASSLMVADRGLRLYGYTF
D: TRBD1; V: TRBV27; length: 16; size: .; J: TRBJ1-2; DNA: TGTGCCAGCAGTTTTGGGCCGAGAGGGGGCGACTATGGCTACACCTTC; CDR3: CASSFGPRGGDYGYTF
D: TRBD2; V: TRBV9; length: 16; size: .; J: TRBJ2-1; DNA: TGTGCCAGCAGCGCAGGACTAGCGGGAGGGGCGAATGAGCAGTTCTTC; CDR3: CASSAGLAGGANEQFF
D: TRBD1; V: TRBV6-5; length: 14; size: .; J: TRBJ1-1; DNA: TGTGCCAGCAGTCCGACAGGGTTGTACACTGAAGCTTTCTTT; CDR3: CASSPTGLYTEAFF
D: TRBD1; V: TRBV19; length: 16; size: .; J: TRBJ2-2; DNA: TGTGCCAGTAGTAGGAGGACAGGGGGCGGCACCGGGGAGCTGTTTTTT; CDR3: CASSRRTGGGTGELFF
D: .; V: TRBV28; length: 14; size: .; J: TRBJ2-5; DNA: TGTGCCAGCAGTTCTCCCGAGGGTGGGGAGACCCAGTACTTC; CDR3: CASSSPEGGETQYF
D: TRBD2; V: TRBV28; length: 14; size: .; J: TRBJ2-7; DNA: TGTGCCAGCAAAAAGCGGGGTTATTCCTACGAGCAGTACTTC; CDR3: CASKKRGYSYEQYF
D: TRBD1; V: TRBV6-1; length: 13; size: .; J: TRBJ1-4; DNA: TGTGCCAGCGGGGGACAGGGGATAGAAAAACTGTTTTTT; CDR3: CASGGQGIEKLFF
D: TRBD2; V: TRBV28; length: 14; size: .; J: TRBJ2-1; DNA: TGTGCCAGCTCGGGAGGGCACTCCTACAATGAGCAGTTCTTC; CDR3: CASSGGHSYNEQFF